This paragraph reports one T cell receptor beta chain. The CDR3 has 15 residues. With V trimmed by 1 base and J by 5 bases, 4 bases remained unmatched. CDR1 and CDR2 (germline): SEHNR, FQNEAQ (reference sequence). The data were obtained in a study of cytomegalovirus exposure and HLA in healthy donors. With 60 Vbeta and 13 Jbeta primers, the PCR was carried out. Libraries were prepared by immunoSEQ multiplex PCR; TCRdb keeps only in-frame clonotypes and omits some of them. The sample's table shows fewer than 150,000 clones. This TCR derives from a man between 35 and 55 years old in good health and CMV-seronegative. Sequences were obtained from PBMCs. The chain is built from TRBV7-9 and TRBJ2-7; TRBD1 matches 11 bases. Here the CDR3 reads CASSLEGTGGDEQYF. The CDR3 DNA follows: TGTGCCAGCAGCTTAGAAGGGACAGGGGGAGACGAGCAGTACTTC.